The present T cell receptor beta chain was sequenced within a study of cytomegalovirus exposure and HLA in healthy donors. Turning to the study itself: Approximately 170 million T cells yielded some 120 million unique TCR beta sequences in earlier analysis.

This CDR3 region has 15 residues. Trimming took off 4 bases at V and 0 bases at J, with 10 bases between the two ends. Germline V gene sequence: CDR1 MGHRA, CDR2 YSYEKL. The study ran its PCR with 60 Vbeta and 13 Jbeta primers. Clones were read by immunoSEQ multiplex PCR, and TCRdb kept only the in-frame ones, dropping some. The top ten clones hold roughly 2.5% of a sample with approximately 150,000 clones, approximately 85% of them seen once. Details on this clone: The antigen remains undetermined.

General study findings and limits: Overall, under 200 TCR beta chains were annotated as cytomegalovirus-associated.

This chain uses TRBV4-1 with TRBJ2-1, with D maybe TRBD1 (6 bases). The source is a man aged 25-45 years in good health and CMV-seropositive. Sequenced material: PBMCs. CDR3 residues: CASSLQGSSYNEQFF. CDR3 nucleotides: TGCGCCAGCAGCCTGCAGGGGAGCTCCTACAATGAGCAGTTCTTC.